The clone carrying this T cell receptor beta chain was counted only a few times. Antigen specificity is unknown. 5'RACE, which relied on constant-segment primers, yielded TCR alpha and TCR beta cDNA libraries carrying sample barcodes and UMIs. MiXCR was run by TCRdb on the 5' RACE reads, yielding one entry per CDR3 protein. The table records about 430,000 distinct CDR3 sequences, roughly 24% of them present only once. These data belong to a study of T-cell memory formation after mild COVID-19. Findings and caveats of the study: Pre-infection memory contained some responding clones, which suggested that cross-reactive memory had joined. CD4+ bias marked clones expanding day 15 to 37, unlike balanced contracting clones.

The receptor was derived from an adult woman who had mild COVID-19 (a few samples of this study predate the infection). Cell type and time point are not known. Specimen: PBMCs or a T cell subset sorted from them (not recorded which).

DNA for the CDR3: TGTGCCAGCAGCTCGGTGGGTTACTCCTACGAGCAGTACTTC. It yields the protein CASSSVGYSYEQYF. The chain links TRBV7-2 to TRBJ2-7; D is uncertain. The CDR3 has 14 amino acids. Germline V lookup: CDR1 SGHTA, CDR2 FQGNSA. V gave up 4 bases and J gave up 0 bases, with 10 bases separating them. The whole variable domain, remainder taken from reference TRBV7-2 and TRBJ2-7, is GAGVSQSPSNKVTEKGKDVELRCDPISGHTALYWYRQSLGQGLEFLIYFQGNSAPDKSGLPSDRFSAERTGGSVSTLTIQRTQQEDSAVYLCASSSVGYSYEQYFGPGTRLTVT.